The clone carrying this T cell receptor beta chain appeared once. The antigen remains undetermined. At one end, the junction sequence differs from germline, possibly due to a read error. These data originate in a study of tumor and adjacent non-tumor tissue in lung cancer. The template was RNA from unsorted bulk tissue. Distant lung tissue was collected more than 3 cm away from the tumor edge. Overall study findings and caveats: In normal lung, the top 100 clones were significantly more dominant than in tumor.

CDR3 size: 16 residues. Germline V gene lookup returns CDR1 MNHEY and CDR2 SVGEGT. A modified ARM-PCR protocol with three rounds of nested PCR amplified TCRbeta. TCRdb re-analysed the multiplex PCR reads in MiXCR, keeping a single row per CDR3 protein. The sample has some 99,000 distinct CDR3 sequences, about 61% seen once; the top ten hold around a fifth. The receptor was derived from a man in his sixties with non-small cell lung cancer. The chain links TRBV6-2 or TRBV6-3 to TRBJ2-5; 7 positions match TRBD1. Material for sequencing was distant non-tumor lung tissue. For the CDR3, the DNA is TGTACCAGCAGTTGTGGACAGGTCATGGTGCGAGAGACCCAGTACTTC. Its translation is CTSSCGQVMVRETQYF.